The table lists the clone carrying this T cell receptor beta chain with a count of one. This record belongs to a study of blood T cell repertoires in COVID-19. Study details: Sources were T cells, B-cell-depleted T cells, or PBMCs; the material itself was cDNA or gDNA.

Per the original methods: Using reference gene primer amplification, nucleated cell counts were estimated. The method was immunoSEQ multiplex PCR; TCRdb's version includes in-frame clones alone and lacks a portion of them. For V, J and clone size, that table is used; D and trimming come from the DNA. This table holds hundreds of thousands of clones, 84% found once. The CDR3 runs 14 residues. Germline CDR1 KGHDR, CDR2 SFDVKD. The ends were cut back, 7 bases at V and 0 bases at J, with 11 bases in the middle. Material for sequencing was peripheral blood. The V and J genes are TRBV24-1 and TRBJ2-5; D gene ambiguous. The source of this sequence is a woman at least 80 years old with active or convalescent COVID-19. The CDR3 region is CATRPRPHQETQYF. Here the CDR3 DNA reads TGTGCCACCAGACCGAGGCCCCACCAAGAGACCCAGTACTTC.